The 16 T cell receptor beta chains in this list originate from one sample, sequenced in a study of blood T cells in healthy people across ages. For the second PCR, which ran for about 6 to 11 cycles, a sample-barcoded 5' primer and a J-beta primer mix were used. TCRdb fed the 5' RACE reads into MiXCR, producing one record per CDR3 protein. The sample consists of approximately 1.5 million distinct CDR3 sequences, about 45% of them appearing once. Sequenced: blood. Receptors were obtained from a young woman in good health.

In its sample, this clonotype was seen a few times. The J gene is TRBJ2-7, the V gene TRBV29-1; no clear D. Germline loops: CDR1 SQVTM, CDR2 ANQGSEA. The V and J ends lost 4 bases and 0 bases respectively, with 10 bases between them. The CDR3 has 13 amino acids. This chain's CDR3 is CSVGLKGSYEQYF. CDR3 bases: TGCAGCGTTGGTCTAAAGGGCTCCTACGAGCAGTACTTC.

The V call is TRBV20-1, the J call TRBJ1-2; no firm D call. CDR1 is DFQATT and CDR2 is SNEGSKA in the germline V gene (reference sequence). With 4 bases removed from V and 4 bases from J, the gap between germline ends came to 13 bases. The CDR3 covers 13 residues. CDR3 residues: CSATHAGIYGYTF. Here the CDR3 DNA reads TGCAGTGCTACCCACGCGGGGATCTATGGCTACACCTTC.

The genes are TRBV4-3 and TRBJ2-7; 7 nucleotides line up with TRBD2. The CDR3 runs to 19 residues. The J segment lost 7 bases and the V segment lost 1 base, leaving 22 bases of the junction unmatched. Per germline, CDR1 LGHNA and CDR2 YSLEER. CDR3 nucleotide sequence: TGCGCCAGCAGCCAAGCGGGTAGCGGGTCTCTTGAAACCTACAATGAGCAGTACTTC. Its translation is CASSQAGSGSLETYNEQYF.

The J gene is TRBJ1-5, the V gene TRBV4-1; D is perhaps TRBD1 (6 bases). Trimming pared 1 base from V and 0 bases from J, leaving 16 bases between. The germline gives CDR1 MGHRA, CDR2 YSYEKL. CDR3 size: 18 residues. CDR3 loop: CASSQGWGGRNSNQPQHF. Here the CDR3 DNA reads TGCGCCAGCAGCCAAGGTTGGGGGGGCAGAAATAGCAATCAGCCCCAGCATTTT.

This clonotype was observed a handful of times. Here the CDR3 reads CSARDIGSSYNEQYF. The CDR3 coding sequence is TGCAGTGCTAGAGATATCGGGTCCTCCTACAATGAGCAGTACTTC. The J gene is TRBJ2-1, the V gene TRBV20-1, with D hard to call. TRBJ2-7 matches the DNA end more closely, so the J call is doubtful. CDR1 DFQATT and CDR2 SNEGSKA come from the germline V gene (reference sequence). The CDR3 runs 15 residues.

There are a few counts of this clonotype. The chain couples TRBV4-3 to TRBJ2-7; 10 bases are a match to TRBD2. There are 16 residues in the CDR3. The germline V gene encodes CDR1 LGHNA and CDR2 YSLEER. After removal of 4 bases from V and 2 bases from J, the junction contained 8 bases not matched to a gene. The CDR3 spells CASSRGSGGAPYEQYF. DNA of the CDR3: TGCGCCAGCAGCCGAGGCAGCGGGGGGGCCCCCTACGAGCAGTACTTC.

The V and J genes are TRBV6-6 and TRBJ2-3; 9 bases align to TRBD1. Per the germline V gene, CDR1 is MNHNY and CDR2 is SVGAGI (reference sequence). Trimming at V came to 5 bases and at J to 2 bases, leaving 5 bases not matched to a gene. The length of the CDR3 is 15 residues. Here the CDR3 DNA reads TGTGCCAGCAGTCAACAGGGGGCTTTCACAGATACGCAGTATTTT. This gives the protein CASSQQGAFTDTQYF.

This chain connects TRBV6-1 to TRBJ2-5; a weak D match, TRBD1 (7 bases). CDR3 length: 19 amino acids. V was clipped by 6 bases and J by 4 bases, with 30 bases between them. Looked up from germline, CDR1 is MNHNS and CDR2 is SASEGT. The CDR3 here is CASRGPLIGGGGSRETQYF. The DNA for the CDR3 is TGTGCCAGCAGGGGCCCTTTAATAGGGGGCGGAGGGTCTAGAGAGACCCAGTACTTC.

Note on this clonotype: A much larger clone lies one base from this, so it may be a read error. V gene TRBV6-2 or TRBV6-3 combines with J gene TRBJ1-2, with unresolved D. V gave up 4 bases and J gave up 5 bases, with 5 bases separating them. Germline V gene lookup returns CDR1 MNHEY and CDR2 SVGEGT. This CDR3 has 11 amino acids. CDR3 in DNA: TGTGCCAGCAGTTGCACATATGGCTACACCTTC. It codes for CASSCTYGYTF.

The chain is built from TRBV6-5 and TRBJ1-2; 10 bases fit TRBD1. This CDR3 comprises 17 residues. V lost 0 bases and J lost 4; bases outside the gene matches: 8. CDR1 is MNHEY, CDR2 SVGAGI, per germline. CDR3 DNA sequence: TGTGCCAGCAGTTACTCGATCCGCGGGACAGGGGTCTATGGCTACACCTTC. Translating it yields CASSYSIRGTGVYGYTF.

This chain uses TRBV9 with TRBJ2-3, with D perhaps matching TRBD2 (6 bases). Germline CDR1 SGDLS, CDR2 YYNGEE. V was trimmed by 0 bases and J by 5 bases, leaving 10 bases between them. The CDR3 totals 14 residues. CDR3: CASSVVDGGDTQYF. CDR3 DNA sequence: TGTGCCAGCAGCGTAGTGGACGGGGGAGATACGCAGTATTTT.

This sequence joins TRBV12-3 or TRBV12-4 and TRBJ1-5, with a tentative D call TRBD1 (6 bases). V was clipped by 5 bases and J by 0 bases, with 11 bases between them. This CDR3 contains 15 residues. This CDR3 reads CASSTDSYSNQPQHF. The CDR3 DNA reads as TGTGCCAGCAGTACGGACAGTTATAGCAATCAGCCCCAGCATTTT.

This clonotype has more than one count but fewer than ten. The V and J genes are TRBV10-2 and TRBJ2-4; possibly TRBD1 for D (6 bases). The J call may be faulty, since TRBJ2-7 better matches the DNA end. CDR3 length: 10 residues. Germline CDR1 is WSHSY and CDR2 is SAAADI. CDR3 coding DNA: TGCGCCAGCACAGGGGTCGAGCAGTACTTC. Its protein is CASTGVEQYF.

The V call is TRBV4-3, the J call TRBJ1-2, with D perhaps TRBD1 (6 bases). Trimming left V 1 base short and J 0 bases short, with 9 bases between. CDR1 is LGHNA, CDR2 YSLEER, per germline. The CDR3 totals 15 residues. CDR3 bases: TGCGCCAGCAGCCAAGGAACAGGGACTAACTATGGCTACACCTTC. This sequence encodes CASSQGTGTNYGYTF.

This clonotype was seen more than once but under ten times. The chain is built from TRBV6-5 and TRBJ1-2; 7 bases align to TRBD1. Trimming removed 10 bases from V and 4 bases from J; junction bases left unmatched: 9. Germline values: CDR1 MNHEY, CDR2 SVGAGI. The CDR3 runs 13 residues. The CDR3 sequence: CATLTRGSYGYTF. The DNA for the CDR3 is TGTGCCACCCTGACCAGGGGGTCCTATGGCTACACCTTC.

The rearrangement joins TRBV7-9 to TRBJ2-6; D call uncertain. The CDR3 covers 14 residues. CDR1 is SEHNR and CDR2 is FQNEAQ in the germline V gene (reference sequence). V was trimmed by 5 bases and J by 4 bases, leaving 9 bases between them. The CDR3 nucleotides are TGTGCCAGCAGCCCGGACCCCGGGGCCAACGTCCTGACTTTC. The encoded protein is CASSPDPGANVLTF.